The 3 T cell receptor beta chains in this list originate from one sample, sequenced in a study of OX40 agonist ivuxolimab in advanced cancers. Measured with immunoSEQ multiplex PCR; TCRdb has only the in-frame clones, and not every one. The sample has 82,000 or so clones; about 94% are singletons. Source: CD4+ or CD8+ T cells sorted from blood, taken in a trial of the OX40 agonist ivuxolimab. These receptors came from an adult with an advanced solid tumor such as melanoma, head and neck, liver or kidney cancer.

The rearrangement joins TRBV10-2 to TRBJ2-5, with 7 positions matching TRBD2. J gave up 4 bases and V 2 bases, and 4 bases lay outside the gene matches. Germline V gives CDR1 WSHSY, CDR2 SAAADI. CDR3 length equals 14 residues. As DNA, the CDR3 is TGCGCCAGCAGTGAGGTAGCGGGCCCAGAGACCCAGTACTTC. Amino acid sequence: CASSEVAGPETQYF.

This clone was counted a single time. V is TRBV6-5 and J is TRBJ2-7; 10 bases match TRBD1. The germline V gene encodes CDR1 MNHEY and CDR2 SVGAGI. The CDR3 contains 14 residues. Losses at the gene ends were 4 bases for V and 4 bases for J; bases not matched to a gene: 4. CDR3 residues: CASSFGDRGYEQYF. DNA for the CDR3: TGTGCCAGCAGTTTCGGGGACAGGGGATACGAGCAGTACTTC.

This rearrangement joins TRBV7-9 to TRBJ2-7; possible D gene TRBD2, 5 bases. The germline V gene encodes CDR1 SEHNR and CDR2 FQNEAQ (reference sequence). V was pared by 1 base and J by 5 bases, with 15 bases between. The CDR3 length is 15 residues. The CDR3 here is CASSLVVLATDEQYF. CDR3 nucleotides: TGTGCCAGCAGCTTAGTGGTGCTAGCCACTGACGAGCAGTACTTC.